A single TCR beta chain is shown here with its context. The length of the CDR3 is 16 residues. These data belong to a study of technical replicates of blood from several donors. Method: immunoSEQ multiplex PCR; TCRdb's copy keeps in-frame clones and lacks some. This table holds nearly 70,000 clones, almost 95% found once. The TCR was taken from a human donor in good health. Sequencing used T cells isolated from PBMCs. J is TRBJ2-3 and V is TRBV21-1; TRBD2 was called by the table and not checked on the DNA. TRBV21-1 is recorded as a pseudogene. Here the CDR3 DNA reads TGTGCCAGCAGCGCAGATTTAGGGACTAGCACAGATACGCAGTATTTT. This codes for CASSADLGTSTDTQYF.